In this sample, the clone carrying this TCR beta chain turned up a few times. At one end, the junction sequence differs from germline, possibly due to a read error. Via MiXCR, TCRdb re-called the RT-PCR reads, giving one row per CDR3 protein. Among about 680,000 distinct CDR3 sequences listed, approximately 15% were seen once. CDR3 size: 14 residues. Germline V gene data show CDR1 as SGHDT and CDR2 as YYEEEE. The receptor comes from a female donor in good health, serving as a healthy control. The gene calls are TRBV5-6 and TRBJ2-3, with D maybe TRBD2 (6 bases). Sequences were obtained from memory CD4+ T cells from blood. The CDR3 loop reads CASSLDYSTDTQYF. Written as DNA, the CDR3 is TGTGCCAGCAGTTTGGACTATAGCACAGATACGCAGTATTTT.